This T cell receptor beta chain was documented in a study of early T cells in non-severe SARS-CoV-2 infection. This clonotype was seen ten or more times. Deletions cut 8 bases from V and 8 bases from J, with 16 bases between. Looked up from germline, CDR1 is SQVTM and CDR2 is ANQGSEA. The CDR3 runs 12 residues. Attachment of unique molecular identifiers to individual cDNA molecules was performed. TCRdb reprocessed the 5' RACE reads with MiXCR, giving one entry per CDR3 protein. Of some 27,000 distinct CDR3 sequences in the sample, about 4.6% were seen once. This chain uses TRBV29-1 with TRBJ2-1; D is possibly TRBD1 (6 bases). Sample: whole blood. This TCR derives from an adult who was a healthcare worker with PCR-confirmed SARS-CoV-2 infection or an uninfected control (not recorded which). CDR3 sequence reads: CSLTGTTDEQFF. The CDR3 region has the DNA TGCAGCCTCACCGGGACAACCGATGAGCAGTTCTTC.